This T cell receptor (beta chain) was sequenced during a study of OX40 agonist ivuxolimab in advanced cancers. About the research overall: Patients were given ivuxolimab, an antibody that agonizes OX40 (CD134).

Repertoires were generated with immunoSEQ multiplex PCR, while TCRdb's copy carries only in-frame clones and drops some. Here the sample spans 60,000 or so clones, around 87% being singletons. This clonotype was sampled from an adult with an advanced solid tumor such as melanoma, head and neck, liver or kidney cancer. Sequenced here: CD4+ or CD8+ T cells sorted from blood, sampled in a trial of the OX40 agonist ivuxolimab.

The CDR3 region has the DNA TGCGCCAGCCGACGGGCACAGACACAAGAGACCCAGTACTTC. Amino acid sequence: CASRRAQTQETQYF. The chain couples TRBV5-1 to TRBJ2-5; D gene ambiguous. The germline V gene encodes CDR1 SGHRS and CDR2 YFSETQ. This CDR3 is 14 amino acids long. V was cut by 7 bases and J by 2 bases, with 15 bases left in between.